The TCR beta chain described here comes from a study of regulatory T cells in long-lasting Graves disease (dated by TCRdb to about 2021). In the study overall: Persistent Graves' disease meant more than 5 years of antithyroid drug treatment with TSH receptor autoantibodies that stayed positive. Persistent Graves' disease patients were compared with newly diagnosed Graves' disease patients by peripheral blood TCR sequencing and RNA sequencing. The study took place in China and was registered as a clinical trial. A total of approximately 35 samples were covered by TCR sequencing, comprising some 13 persistent and around 20 newly diagnosed Graves' disease patients. Antithyroid drugs had been taken for approximately 10 years on average by persistent Graves' disease patients in the clinical cohort.

Summary of the overall study and its limitations: Preferential use of TRBV28, TRBJ1-2 and TRBJ2-5 was observed in persistent disease, whereas TRBV20-1 and TRBJ2-1 were favored in newly diagnosed disease. Only the TCR beta chain was sequenced and analyzed. Only peripheral blood was studied, because thyroid tissue, the primary lesion, was inaccessible. Lower TCR Shannon entropy and fewer highly expanded clones were observed in persistent Graves' disease patients than in newly diagnosed patients, which suggested clonal expansion. The authors noted that the small sample size was a limitation that may lower accuracy. Patients with persistent disease shared more public clonotypes (fewer than 3,000) than newly diagnosed patients did (more than 900).

Libraries were made using multiplex PCR. The sequencer listed for this sample is Illumina HiSeq 4000. TCR beta libraries were built with iRepertoire HTBI primers and Arm-PCR amplification of CDR3 regions. Before sequencing, the PCR products underwent gel purification. In the authors' own workflow: Gene usage analysis of CDR3 amino acid clonotypes relied on the 62 TRBV and 15 or so TRBJ segments identified across samples. COPE and FqMerger were used to merge filtered high-quality paired reads into contigs. BLAST was used to align contigs to IMGT TRBV, TRBD and TRBJ reference genes, and CDR3 was defined according to IMGT. Any clonotype with a frequency above 0.1% was classified as a highly expanded clone. Shannon entropy served as the measure of repertoire diversity, while the Gini coefficient captured V-J evenness. A clonotype was considered public if more than one individual shared it. In-frame beta chains were kept once TCRdb had trimmed the public reads at Q25 with fastp and called clones with MiXCR. For every CDR3 protein sequence, its rows merge into one entry that carries the most common genes and DNA. TCRdb's processing, not the authors' own work, is the source of the V and J calls. The sample table records about 430,000 distinct CDR3 sequences; under 25% of these occur just once. The biggest ten clones account for more than 13% of the sample.

The meaning of the sample's time point label: persistent/refractory GD, antithyroid drugs over 5 years with positive TRAb. For both TCR sequencing and RNA sequencing, RNA was extracted from PBMCs using TRIzol. The diagnosis of Graves' disease followed American Thyroid Association guidelines. Recruitment of patients was carried out at an endocrinology department in Xi'an, China. From each patient, 7.5 to 9.5 milliliters of peripheral blood was collected into an EDTA anticoagulant tube. Ficoll Paque Plus density gradient separation was used to isolate PBMCs, and no additional T cell sorting was done. An Agilent 2100 Bioanalyzer and agarose gel were used to check RNA quality, and a NanoDrop 2000 was used to measure RNA concentration. V is pared back by 6 bases and J by 4 bases, with 13 bases lying between the germline termini. CDR1 LNHDA and CDR2 SQIVND are derived from the germline V gene (reference sequence). Including the terminal cysteine and phenylalanine, the CDR3 comprises 13 residues. Only CDR3 DNA is held: 39 bases, read in frame from base 1.

This clonotype occurred a few times. It has no known antigen specificity. The record has no base qualities; no much larger clone is one base away. This receptor chain uses TRBV19 and TRBJ2-7, with TRBD2 tentatively as D gene (5 bases match). Sequenced material: peripheral blood mononuclear cells (PBMCs), taken when the disease was refractory, from a patient treated with antithyroid drugs. The receptor was derived from a female donor with Graves disease. The CDR3 protein is CASSQRSWYEQYF. At the DNA level, the sequence is TGTGCCAGTAGCCAGCGGAGCTGGTACGAGCAGTACTTC.